This is a list of T cell receptor beta chains from one sample in a study of regulatory T cells in long-lasting Graves disease. TCRdb re-called the multiplex PCR reads with MiXCR, one entry per CDR3 protein. The sample has roughly 450,000 distinct CDR3 sequences; less than 25% are singletons. The sequencing used peripheral blood mononuclear cells (PBMCs), collected when the disease was refractory, from a patient treated with antithyroid drugs. These receptors all stem from a female donor with Graves disease. CDR3s include the opening cysteine and the closing phenylalanine or tryptophan. A D gene is named only where the DNA matches it firmly. Size is stated for part of the rows, as once, few or many counts, or as a class when the clone is expanded.

V gene	J gene	D gene	clone size	CDR3 protein	CDR3 DNA
TRBV5-1	TRBJ1-2	NA	many	CASSSDSAGYTF	TGCGCCAGCAGCTCCGACAGCGCTGGCTACACCTTC
TRBV7-2	TRBJ1-5	NA	NA	CASRATAIGPQHF	TGTGCCAGCAGGGCGACAGCGATCGGGCCCCAGCATTTT
TRBV7-6	TRBJ2-2	TRBD2	NA	CASSLARSSGSSGELFF	TGTGCCAGCAGCTTAGCCCGAAGTAGCGGGAGTTCCGGGGAGCTGTTTTTT
TRBV28	TRBJ2-7	NA	many	CASSIPGRYYEQYF	TGTGCCAGCAGTATCCCCGGTCGGTATTACGAGCAGTACTTC
TRBV7-9	TRBJ2-1	TRBD1	NA	CASRFSETGPFF	TGTGCCAGCAGATTCTCTGAGACAGGGCCGTTCTTC
TRBV19	TRBJ1-1	NA	few	CAAESGTGNTEAFF	TGTGCCGCAGAATCCGGGACGGGAAACACTGAAGCTTTCTTT
TRBV7-6	TRBJ2-7	NA	NA	CASSWGVGEQYF	TGTGCCAGCAGCTGGGGGGTAGGGGAGCAGTACTTC
TRBV13	TRBJ2-7	TRBD2	NA	CASSPFGGKQYF	TGTGCCAGCAGCCCGTTCGGGGGGAAGCAGTACTTC
TRBV29-1	TRBJ2-4	NA	few	CSVLPRGAGNIQYF	TGCAGCGTTCTACCACGGGGGGCCGGAAACATTCAGTACTTC
TRBV20-1	TRBJ2-7	NA	few	CSARDTGRVSYEQYF	TGCAGTGCTAGAGATACTGGCAGGGTAAGCTACGAGCAGTACTTC
TRBV7-9	TRBJ2-7	NA	many	CASSPHYEQYF	TGTGCCAGCAGCCCGCACTACGAGCAGTACTTC
TRBV5-1	TRBJ2-1	NA	NA	CASSLVLRREQFF	TGCGCCAGCAGCTTGGTTTTGCGACGCGAGCAGTTCTTC
TRBV7-2	TRBJ2-7	NA	many	CASSASSWGEQYF	TGTGCCAGCAGCGCCAGCTCATGGGGGGAGCAGTACTTC
TRBV28	TRBJ1-5	TRBD1	few	CASSLYRGQRQPQHF	TGTGCCAGCAGTTTGTACAGGGGGCAGCGACAGCCCCAGCATTTT
TRBV29-1	TRBJ1-1	TRBD1	few	CSVGRTGAAFF	TGCAGCGTTGGACGAACAGGGGCTGCTTTCTTT
TRBV20-1	TRBJ2-2	TRBD2	NA	CSARAGSGRRNGELFF	TGCAGTGCTAGAGCAGGTAGCGGGAGAAGGAACGGGGAGCTGTTTTTT
TRBV7-9	TRBJ2-7	NA	few	CASSLIGSPSYEQYF	TGTGCCAGCAGCTTAATCGGGTCCCCTTCCTACGAGCAGTACTTC
TRBV11-2	TRBJ2-7	NA	few	CASSLDLGPYEQYF	TGTGCCAGCAGCTTAGATTTGGGTCCCTACGAGCAGTACTTC
TRBV20-1	TRBJ1-1	TRBD1	many	CSARDRGQGTEAFF	TGCAGTGCTAGAGATCGGGGACAGGGCACTGAAGCTTTCTTT
TRBV2	TRBJ2-4	TRBD1	many	CASSLRGDRASNIQYF	TGTGCCAGCAGCCTCAGGGGGGACAGGGCGTCAAACATTCAGTACTTC
TRBV12-3/TRBV12-4	TRBJ2-7	NA	many	CASSRGGQYYEQYF	TGTGCCAGCAGTAGGGGGGGACAGTACTACGAGCAGTACTTC
TRBV6-2/TRBV6-3	TRBJ2-5	TRBD1	many	CASWTGQLQETQYF	TGTGCCAGTTGGACGGGACAGCTCCAAGAGACCCAGTACTTC
TRBV3-1	TRBJ2-7	NA	few	CASSRVSGFPYEQYF	TGTGCCAGCAGCCGAGTGTCAGGATTCCCCTACGAGCAGTACTTC
TRBV12-3/TRBV12-4	TRBJ2-7	NA	many	CASSGDLSEQYF	TGTGCCAGCAGTGGGGACCTGTCTGAGCAGTACTTC
TRBV3-1	TRBJ1-2	NA	NA	CASSQERLTTYGYTF	TGTGCCAGCAGCCAAGAAAGGCTAACGACCTATGGCTACACCTTC
TRBV10-2	TRBJ2-7	TRBD1	NA	CASGDRPYEQYF	TGCGCCAGCGGGGACAGGCCCTACGAGCAGTACTTC
TRBV28	TRBJ1-1	TRBD1	many	CASSITGTGGFGAFF	TGTGCCAGCAGTATCACCGGGACAGGCGGGTTTGGAGCTTTCTTT
TRBV28	TRBJ2-7	NA	NA	CASRYRSPGEQYF	TGTGCCAGCAGATATAGGTCCCCGGGGGAGCAGTACTTC
TRBV20-1	TRBJ1-5	TRBD1	NA	CSARGTGASNQPQHF	TGCAGTGCTAGAGGGACAGGGGCTAGCAATCAGCCCCAGCATTTT
TRBV7-8	TRBJ2-2	TRBD1	NA	CASSYRDRVLGELFF	TGTGCCAGCAGCTACCGGGACAGGGTTCTCGGGGAGCTGTTTTTT
TRBV15	TRBJ2-5	NA	many	CATSRVIDQETQYF	TGTGCCACCAGTCGGGTTATAGACCAAGAGACCCAGTACTTC
TRBV6-1	TRBJ2-7	NA	few	CASSRRGGTYEQYF	TGTGCCAGCAGTCGCCGAGGGGGAACCTACGAGCAGTACTTC
TRBV6-2/TRBV6-3	TRBJ1-1	TRBD1	NA	CASSAPDRAWNTEAFF	TGTGCCAGCAGCGCCCCGGACAGGGCATGGAACACTGAAGCTTTCTTT
TRBV19	TRBJ1-5	TRBD1	many	CASRQGTDNQPQHF	TGTGCCAGTAGGCAAGGGACAGACAATCAGCCCCAGCATTTT
TRBV18	TRBJ1-3	NA	NA	CASSIIPQGGNTIYF	TGTGCCAGCTCAATAATTCCACAGGGCGGAAACACCATATATTTT
TRBV11-2	TRBJ2-7	TRBD1	many	CASSFQGVYEQYF	TGTGCCAGCAGCTTCCAGGGGGTGTACGAGCAGTACTTC
TRBV6-1	TRBJ2-2	TRBD2	NA	CAIATSGYNTGELFF	TGTGCCATCGCGACTAGCGGATATAACACCGGGGAGCTGTTTTTT